These 8 T cell receptor beta chains came from one sample sequenced in a study of identical twins. Each CDR3 protein is one row after TCRdb ran MiXCR on the 5' RACE reads. The sample includes approximately 230,000 distinct CDR3 sequences, 6% to 7% seen only once; the top ten take just over 14%. A further study also used this sample, focusing on T cells expressing NK-cell markers.

The specimen sequenced was CD8+ T cells sorted from blood. The source is a woman aged 18-35 years in good health.

This chain joins TRBV4-3 and TRBJ2-7, with 9 positions matching TRBD2. The germline V gene has CDR1 LGHNA and CDR2 YSLEER. This CDR3 has 15 residues. V shed 3 bases, J shed 2 bases, and the junction held 5 bases outside the gene matches. The CDR3 coding sequence is TGCGCCAGCAGCCATACCGGGACTAGCCCCTACGAGCAGTACTTC. Translation gives CASSHTGTSPYEQYF.

The chain combines TRBV5-6 with TRBJ1-4, with D possibly being TRBD1 (6 bases). The germline CDR1 and CDR2 sequences are SGHDT and YYEEEE. The CDR3 has 15 amino acids. Trimming removed 4 bases at V and 8 bases at J, with 18 bases between. For the CDR3, the DNA is TGTGCCAGCAGCCCCAGTGGGGGCTTCGGGGAAAAACTGTTTTTT. Translated, it gives CASSPSGGFGEKLFF.

This clonotype occurred a few times. The V gene is TRBV20-1, the J gene TRBJ1-5; D may be TRBD1 (5 bases). The V gene's germline CDR1 is DFQATT and CDR2 SNEGSKA (reference sequence). V lost 4 bases and J lost 2, with 18 bases in between. This CDR3 is built from 16 residues. The CDR3 nucleotides are TGCAGTGCTATCGTTCCAGGGATAGTTGGCAATCAGCCCCAGCATTTT. It specifies CSAIVPGIVGNQPQHF.

The chain uses TRBV7-2 and TRBJ2-5; weak D call: TRBD2 (5 bases). Trimming shortened V by 2 bases and J by 5 bases, and 18 bases separated the two germline ends. CDR3 length equals 16 residues. In germline, CDR1 is SGHTA, CDR2 FQGNSA. The CDR3 sequence: CASSLTTGFRGETQYF. CDR3 bases: TGTGCCAGCAGCTTAACCACGGGATTTCGCGGGGAGACCCAGTACTTC.

The CDR3 sequence is CASIGVGETQYF. CDR3 bases: TGTGCCAGCATAGGGGTCGGAGAGACCCAGTACTTC. The chain links TRBV6-6 to TRBJ2-5, with TRBD1 as a possible D gene (5 bases). This CDR3 is built from 12 residues. V was cut by 7 bases and J by 4 bases, with 10 bases left in between. The V gene's germline CDR1 is MNHNY and CDR2 SVGAGI (reference sequence).

The chain couples TRBV21-1 to TRBJ2-5; the table's D gene call, TRBD1, was not cross checked with the DNA. TRBV21-1 represents a pseudogene. This CDR3 is 16 amino acids long. The CDR3 DNA follows: TGTGCCAGCAGCAAATGTCGACAGCACAAAAGGGAGACCCAGTACTTC. As protein: CASSKCRQHKRETQYF.

This clonotype appeared many times. V gene TRBV12-3 or TRBV12-4 combines with J gene TRBJ2-3; TRBD2 might be the D (6 bases). The length of the CDR3 is 16 residues. V was cut by 5 bases and J by 6 bases, with 21 bases left in between. This CDR3 is CASSVRPWRGLDTQYF. The CDR3 bases are TGTGCCAGCAGTGTACGTCCTTGGCGGGGCCTTGATACGCAGTATTTT.

V usage is TRBV5-1 and J usage is TRBJ2-7; D gene ambiguous. The V and J ends lost 4 bases and 3 bases respectively, with 23 bases between them. This CDR3 has 17 amino acids. The V gene's germline CDR1 is SGHRS and CDR2 YFSETQ. CDR3 region: CASSGRGRPLRFYEQYF. For the CDR3, the DNA is TGCGCCAGCAGCGGTAGAGGACGCCCGCTTAGATTCTACGAGCAGTACTTC.